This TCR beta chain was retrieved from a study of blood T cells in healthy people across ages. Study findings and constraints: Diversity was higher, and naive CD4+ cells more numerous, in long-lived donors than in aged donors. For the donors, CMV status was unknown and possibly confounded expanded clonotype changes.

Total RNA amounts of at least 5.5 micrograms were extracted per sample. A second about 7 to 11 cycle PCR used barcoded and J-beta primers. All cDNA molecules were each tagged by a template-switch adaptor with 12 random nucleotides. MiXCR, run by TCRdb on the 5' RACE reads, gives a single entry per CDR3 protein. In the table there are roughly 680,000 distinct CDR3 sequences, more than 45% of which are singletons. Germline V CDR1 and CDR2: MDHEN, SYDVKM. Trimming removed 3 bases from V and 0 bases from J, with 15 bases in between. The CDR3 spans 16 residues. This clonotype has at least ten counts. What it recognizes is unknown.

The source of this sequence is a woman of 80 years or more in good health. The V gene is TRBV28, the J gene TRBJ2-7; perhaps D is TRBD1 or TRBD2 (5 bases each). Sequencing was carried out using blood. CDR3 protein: CASSFGFRENSYEQYF. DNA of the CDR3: TGTGCCAGCAGTTTTGGTTTCAGGGAGAACTCCTACGAGCAGTACTTC.